Sequencing of this T cell receptor beta chain was carried out in a study of CD8 T cells in ankylosing spondylitis (dated 2017 in TCRdb). Background for the entire study: To find TCR variants linked to disease, the study profiled T cell receptor beta repertoires in ankylosing spondylitis patients and healthy donors. The whole study cohort included over a hundred healthy donors and 25 or so ankylosing spondylitis patients. Peripheral blood was sampled, and synovial fluid was also collected from ankylosing spondylitis patients. Paper-wide results and their limitations: Some motif variants were previously reported in synovial fluid and blood of reactive arthritis patients, suggesting common disease-initiation mechanisms. A TCR beta motif of seven or eight highly homologous amino acid variants appeared characteristic of blood from ankylosing spondylitis patients. According to the report, matched synovial fluid samples from ankylosing spondylitis patients were significantly enriched for the disease-linked clones. A CD8+ phenotype was shown by the disease-linked clones, which were found at relatively low frequencies in peripheral blood.

TCRdb records Illumina HiSeq 2500 as the sequencer. Quantitative 5'-RACE with molecular barcodes was the method used to prepare the TCR beta libraries. The authors processed their data as follows. A new computational method, built on a probabilistic model of VDJ rearrangement, was used to identify disease-linked TCR variants. In-frame beta chains were kept once TCRdb had trimmed the public reads at Q25 with fastp and called clones with MiXCR. Rows merge per CDR3 protein into single entries with the most common DNA and genes. The V and J calls were determined by TCRdb, not by the authors. Present in this sample are approximately 260,000 distinct CDR3 sequences, 15% to 20% of which were seen just once. Less than 35% of the sample goes to the ten largest clones. The germline V gene gives CDR1 as ENHRY and CDR2 as SYGVKD. The CDR3 covers 18 residues, taking in both the cysteine and the phenylalanine. Only the CDR3 DNA is retained, 54 bases long and in frame from the first base. Trimming at the junction amounts to 0 bases on V and 1 base on J, and the germline ends lie 16 bases apart.

A few counts support this clonotype. Its antigen has not been determined. No base quality values were provided; no much bigger clone lies one nucleotide off. Recombination joined TRBV10-3 with TRBJ2-1, and TRBD2 may be the D gene, going by 5 matching bases. This receptor was taken from a male donor with ankylosing spondylitis or in good health (not recorded which). The sample was blood, either unsorted or a sorted T cell fraction (not recorded which). For the CDR3, the sequence is CAISESTIEPNSYNEQFF. The bases are TGTGCCATCAGTGAGTCGACTATTGAGCCGAATTCCTACAATGAGCAGTTCTTC.